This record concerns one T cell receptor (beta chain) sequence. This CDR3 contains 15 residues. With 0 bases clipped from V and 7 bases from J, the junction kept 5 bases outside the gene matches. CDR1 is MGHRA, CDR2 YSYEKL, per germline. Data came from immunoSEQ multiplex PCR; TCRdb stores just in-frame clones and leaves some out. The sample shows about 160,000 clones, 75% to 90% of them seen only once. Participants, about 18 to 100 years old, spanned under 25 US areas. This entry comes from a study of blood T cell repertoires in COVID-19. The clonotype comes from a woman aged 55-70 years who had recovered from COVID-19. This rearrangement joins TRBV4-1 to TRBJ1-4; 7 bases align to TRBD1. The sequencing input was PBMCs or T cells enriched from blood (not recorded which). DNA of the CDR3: TGCGCCAGCAGCCAAGAACAGGGGAGGATTGAAAAACTGTTTTTT. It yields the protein CASSQEQGRIEKLFF.